The T cell receptor (beta chain) under discussion was sequenced for a study of early T cells in non-severe SARS-CoV-2 infection. The overall study: It was bulk RNA from unsorted whole blood that was sequenced, and the chains were unpaired.

Germline V CDR1 and CDR2: DFQATT, SNEGSKA (reference sequence). The CDR3 consists of 14 residues. Trimming removed 0 bases from V and 0 bases from J, with 6 bases in between. The library protocol tagged individual cDNA molecules with unique molecular identifiers. Each CDR3 protein is one row after TCRdb ran MiXCR on the 5' RACE reads. The table shows about 87,000 distinct CDR3 sequences, with 13% to 15% occurring only once. This clonotype came up a few times. The chain couples TRBV20-1 to TRBJ2-4; D is undetermined. The receptor was derived from an adult who was a healthcare worker with PCR-confirmed SARS-CoV-2 infection or an uninfected control (not recorded which). Sequences were obtained from whole blood. The CDR3 sequence is CSARDYGAKNIQYF. For the CDR3, the DNA is TGCAGTGCTAGAGATTACGGAGCCAAAAACATTCAGTACTTC.